This TCR beta chain was identified during a study of T cell changes during pregnancy in multiple sclerosis. Trimming stripped 4 bases from V and 2 bases from J, with 5 bases between. CDR1 and CDR2 (germline): LNHDA, SQIVND (reference sequence). This CDR3 is 12 amino acids long. Method: immunoSEQ multiplex PCR; TCRdb's copy keeps in-frame clones and lacks some. The data show about 60,000 clones, with about 90% seen just once and about 0.5% held by the top ten. The sample consisted of CD4+ T cells from peripheral blood mononuclear cells, taken after pregnancy. The chain recombines TRBV19 with TRBJ2-5; D remains ambiguous. The origin of this receptor is a female donor in good health, enrolled as a control in a pregnancy study. The CDR3: CASSTSQETQYF. The CDR3 coding sequence is TGTGCCAGTAGTACGTCGCAAGAGACCCAGTACTTC. The complete variable domain, with remaining parts taken from reference TRBV19 and TRBJ2-5, reads DGGITQSPKYLFRKEGQNVTLSCEQNLNHDAMYWYRQDPGQGLRLIYYSQIVNDFQKGDIAEGYSVSREKKESFPLTVTSAQKNPTAFYLCASSTSQETQYFGPGTRLLVL.